The present entry profiles one TCR beta chain with its context. There were TCR beta CDR3 regions amplified from RNA transcripts. The TCR CDR3 was amplified in a first-round RT-PCR using the HTBI primer set. MiXCR was run by TCRdb on the multiplex PCR reads, yielding one entry per CDR3 protein. The repertoire includes fewer than 750,000 distinct CDR3 sequences, 14% to 15% of them detected once, and 3.5% to 4.5% sits in the top ten. Trimming shortened V by 3 bases and J by 0 bases, and 14 bases separated the two germline ends. This CDR3 is 16 amino acids long. Germline CDR1 is SNHLY and CDR2 is FYNNEI. This specimen belongs to a study of T cells in Graves' hyperthyroidism and ophthalmopathy.

This chain joins TRBV2 and TRBJ1-1; D uncertain. The receptor was derived from a woman in her forties with Graves' ophthalmopathy. Sequencing was carried out using blood. CDR3: CASSEPKVEMNTEAFF. The CDR3 nucleotides are TGTGCCAGCAGTGAGCCCAAGGTGGAGATGAACACTGAAGCTTTCTTT.